This T cell receptor (beta chain) was profiled in a study of monozygotic twins with inflammatory bowel disease (dated 2019 in TCRdb). Looking at the study overall: A total of approximately 30 monozygotic twin pairs were included in the full study, comprising nine German pairs (four IBD-concordant, five IBD-discordant) and 19 IBD-discordant Danish pairs. Each individual had, on average, about 151 000 unique TCRalpha sequences and 181 000 unique TCRbeta sequences available for analysis. Disease-associated traits were sought mainly through comparisons between IBD patients and their genetically identical healthy co-twins within discordant pairs. The paper's findings and limits, for the study overall: IBD patients shared fewer clonotypes with other individuals than healthy twins did, most markedly in patients showing signs of disease activity. Measured by the inverse Simpson index, TCRbeta repertoire diversity was lower in IBD patients than in their healthy co-twins. Repertoire similarity did not differ between concordant and discordant twins, possibly due to limited statistical power. The results gave no support for a single strong signal or clonotype linked to IBD. Distinction between different T cell subtypes could not be achieved in the analysis. Background noise and inter-individual variability may have been introduced into the repertoires by the differing immunosuppressive treatments among patients.

From each donor, a roughly 2.6 ml peripheral blood sample was collected into PAXgene tubes and stored at -80 degrees C. Without T cell sorting, total RNA was isolated from whole blood using the PAXgene blood miRNA kit on an automated QIAcube. Peripheral blood from monozygotic twin pairs, either concordant or discordant for inflammatory bowel disease, underwent deep TCRalpha and TCRbeta repertoire profiling that used unique molecular barcoding. Smoking habits were recorded for all twin pairs, with individuals classified as current, former or never smokers. Library construction relied on 5' RACE. The input for every TCR library was around 3,600 ng of total RNA. For each sample, cDNA synthesis was carried out in eight separate reactions using SMARTScribe reverse transcriptase. During cDNA synthesis, template switching was used to introduce unique molecular identifiers that contained a 6-nucleotide sample barcode. Amplification of TCRalpha and TCRbeta cDNA involved two nested PCRs of around 16 and 10 cycles, and each PCR was followed by bead purification. Before amplification, the cDNA was both treated with uracil DNA-glycosylase and purified with the QIAquick PCR purification kit. In the second PCR, Illumina TruSeq-compatible adapters and sample-specific barcodes were added. Library quality and concentration were assessed using TapeStation and Qubit, and approximately 5 ng of each library was pooled. Sequencing of pooled libraries was carried out on an Illumina HiSeq2500 single-index Rapid Run using 2 x 100 bp reads and custom sequencing primers. The authors' pipeline ran thus. PCR and sequencing errors were corrected by UMI-based consensus assembly using MiGEC version 1.2.6. MiXCR version 2.1.1 was used to carry out V(D)J alignment, clonotype assembly and CDR3 extraction. Gene usage, clonotype sharing and MAIT/NKT TCR abundance were normalised by analysing the top 1000, 10 000 and 20 000 clonotypes per sample. Diversity was computed as the inverse Simpson index with the vegan R package after downsampling to 27 000 UMIs. Paired Mann-Whitney U tests were applied to discordant twin pairs, and Benjamini-Hochberg correction was used for multiple testing. TCRdb reprocessed the reads and lists each CDR3 protein sequence as a single entry, with no DNA. The authors' filters were not applied to this entry. The sample's own table lists over 110,000 distinct CDR3 sequences. Approximately 2.5% of the sample rests with the top ten.

Turning to this clonotype: Its antigen is currently not known.

The CDR3 goes from the cysteine to the phenylalanine over 14 residues. The DNA is unrecorded. The sample comprised blood. The chain was built from TRBV5-3 and TRBJ2-1. TRBV5-3 is an open reading frame, and its role is uncertain. This clonotype was sampled from a human donor with ulcerative colitis or Crohn's disease, or a healthy co-twin of an affected twin (not recorded which). The CDR3 reads as follows: CARSLGSGYNEQFF.